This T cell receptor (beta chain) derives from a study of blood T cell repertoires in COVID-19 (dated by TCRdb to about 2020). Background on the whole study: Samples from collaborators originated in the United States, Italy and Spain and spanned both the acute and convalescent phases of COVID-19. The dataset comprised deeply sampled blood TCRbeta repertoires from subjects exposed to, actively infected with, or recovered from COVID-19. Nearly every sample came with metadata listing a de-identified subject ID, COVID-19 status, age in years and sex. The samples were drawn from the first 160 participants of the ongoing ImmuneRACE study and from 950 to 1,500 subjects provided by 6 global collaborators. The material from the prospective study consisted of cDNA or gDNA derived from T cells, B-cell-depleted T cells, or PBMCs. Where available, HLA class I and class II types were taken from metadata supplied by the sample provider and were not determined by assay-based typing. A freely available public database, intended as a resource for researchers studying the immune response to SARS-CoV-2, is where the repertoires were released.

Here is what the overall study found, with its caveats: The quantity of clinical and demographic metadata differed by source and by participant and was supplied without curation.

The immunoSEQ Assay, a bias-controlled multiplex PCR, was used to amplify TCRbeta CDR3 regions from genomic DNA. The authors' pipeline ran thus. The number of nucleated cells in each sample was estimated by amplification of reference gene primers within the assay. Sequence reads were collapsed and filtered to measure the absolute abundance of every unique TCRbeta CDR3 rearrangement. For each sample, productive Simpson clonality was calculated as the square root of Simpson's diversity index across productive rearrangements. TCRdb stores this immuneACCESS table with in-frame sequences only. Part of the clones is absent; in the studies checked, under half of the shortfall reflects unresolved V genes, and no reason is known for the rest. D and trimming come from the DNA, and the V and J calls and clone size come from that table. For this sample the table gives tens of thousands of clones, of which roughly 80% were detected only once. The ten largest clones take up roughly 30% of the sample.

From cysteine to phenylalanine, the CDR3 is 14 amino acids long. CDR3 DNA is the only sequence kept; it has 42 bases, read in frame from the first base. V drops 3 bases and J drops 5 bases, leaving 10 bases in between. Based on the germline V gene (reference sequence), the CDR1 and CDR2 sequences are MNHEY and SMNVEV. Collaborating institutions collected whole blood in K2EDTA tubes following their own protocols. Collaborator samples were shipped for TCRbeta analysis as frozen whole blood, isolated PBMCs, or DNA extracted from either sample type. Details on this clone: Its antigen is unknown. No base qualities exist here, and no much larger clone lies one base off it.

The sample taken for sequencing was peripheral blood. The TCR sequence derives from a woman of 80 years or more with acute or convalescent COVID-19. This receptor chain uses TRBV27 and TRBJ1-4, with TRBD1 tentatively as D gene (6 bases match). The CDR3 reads CASSFQGPNEKLFF. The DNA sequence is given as TGTGCCAGCAGTTTTCAGGGGCCGAATGAAAAACTGTTTTTT.